Presented here are 27 T cell receptor beta chains from one specimen sequenced in a study of OX40 agonist ivuxolimab in advanced cancers. Using immunoSEQ multiplex PCR, the repertoire was profiled, and TCRdb retains in-frame clones only, with some absent. The table shows some 94,000 clones, with roughly 89% occurring only once. Sequenced material: CD4+ or CD8+ T cells sorted from blood, taken in a trial of the OX40 agonist ivuxolimab. These receptors came from an adult with an advanced solid tumor such as melanoma, head and neck, liver or kidney cancer.

V gene TRBV12-2 combines with J gene TRBJ2-1; the table assigns TRBD2, which was not confirmed against the DNA. TRBV12-2 has pseudogene status. The CDR3 contains 16 residues. This chain's CDR3 is CASRLAQERGYNEQFF. The DNA of the CDR3 is TGTGCAAGTCGCTTAGCGCAGGAGCGGGGTTACAATGAGCAGTTCTTC.

The DNA of the CDR3 is TGTGCCAGCAGCCCTTGGACTAGCGGGATTGAGCAGTTCTTC. Its protein product is CASSPWTSGIEQFF. The chain joins TRBV11-2 to TRBJ2-1; TRBD2 matches 12 bases. The CDR3 covers 14 residues. CDR1 SGHAT and CDR2 FQNNGV come from the germline V gene. J was trimmed by 9 bases and V by 5 bases; bases with no gene match: 5. Drawing the rest from reference TRBV11-2 and TRBJ2-1, the complete variable domain is EAGVAQSPRYKIIEKRQSVAFWCNPISGHATLYWYQQILGQGPKLLIQFQNNGVVDDSQLPKDRFSAERLKGVDSTLKIQPAKLEDSAVYLCASSPWTSGIEQFFGPGTRLTVL.

The DNA of the CDR3 is TGTGCCAGCAGTGAAGGACTAGACTACTACGAGCAGTACTTC. Amino acids: CASSEGLDYYEQYF. The chain uses TRBV2 and TRBJ2-7; D possibly corresponds to TRBD2 (6 bases). Trimming took 1 base from V and 3 from J, leaving 10 bases between them. There are 14 residues in the CDR3. Germline V gene data show CDR1 as SNHLY and CDR2 as FYNNEI.

The chain combines TRBV4-2 with TRBJ2-1; 10 positions match TRBD2. With 0 bases clipped from V and 4 bases from J, the junction kept 12 bases outside the gene matches. Germline CDR1 and CDR2: LGHNA and YNFKEQ. The CDR3 has 19 amino acids. The CDR3 reads CASSQDFLRASGGYNEQFF. CDR3 nucleotides: TGTGCCAGCAGCCAAGATTTCTTGAGGGCTAGCGGGGGATACAATGAGCAGTTCTTC.

The V call is TRBV29-1, the J call TRBJ2-3; 12 nucleotides match TRBD2. The germline gives CDR1 SQVTM, CDR2 ANQGSEA. The CDR3 length is 16 residues. V dropped 7 bases and J dropped 3; count of bases not matched to a gene: 11. The CDR3 reads CSAMGTTSGSTDTQYF. Here the CDR3 DNA reads TGCAGCGCAATGGGAACGACTAGCGGGAGTACAGATACGCAGTATTTT.

The chain links TRBV9 to TRBJ2-7; tentatively, D is TRBD2 (5 bases). The CDR3 covers 14 residues. The ends were cut back, 0 bases at V and 7 bases at J, with 14 bases in the middle. From germline, CDR1 is SGDLS and CDR2 YYNGEE. CDR3: CASSVEEVWREQYF. In nucleotides, the CDR3 is TGTGCCAGCAGCGTAGAAGAGGTCTGGAGGGAGCAGTACTTC.

The chain links TRBV19 to TRBJ2-3; no firm D call. The CDR3 has 13 residues. Trimming left V 0 bases short and J 0 bases short, with 1 base between. CDR1 is LNHDA and CDR2 is SQIVND in the germline V gene (reference sequence). The CDR3 region is CASSIDSTDTQYF. CDR3 coding DNA: TGTGCCAGTAGTATAGACAGCACAGATACGCAGTATTTT.

The chain has TRBV18 and TRBJ2-7, with TRBD2 matching 7 bases. The trim removed 1 base at V and 3 bases at J, leaving 12 bases unmatched. The CDR3 sequence is 17 residues long. CDR1 and CDR2 (germline): KGHSH, LQKENI. CDR3 loop: CASSPLPSGQTVYEQYF. CDR3 DNA: TGTGCCAGCTCACCACTCCCTAGCGGACAAACCGTCTACGAGCAGTACTTC.

This sequence joins TRBV11-3 and TRBJ2-2; TRBD1 matches 9 bases. Losses at the gene ends were 5 bases for V and 7 bases for J; bases not matched to a gene: 8. The CDR3 extends over 15 amino acids. The germline CDR1 and CDR2 sequences are SGHNT and YENEEA. CDR3 DNA sequence: TGTGCCAGCAGCCCTCTGACAGGGGGAGACGGGGAGCTGTTTTTT. Amino acid sequence: CASSPLTGGDGELFF.

The chain joins TRBV7-2 to TRBJ2-2; 8 positions match TRBD1. Germline V CDR1 and CDR2: SGHTA, FQGNSA. V trimming: 5 bases; J trimming: 6 bases; junction bases outside the gene matches: 8. This CDR3 region has 15 residues. The CDR3 DNA is TGTGCCAGCAGCCTCAGGGGGCTACGATCCGGGGAGCTGTTTTTT. Its translation is CASSLRGLRSGELFF.

This rearrangement joins TRBV11-3 to TRBJ2-4; the D is unclear. Trimming removed 5 bases at V and 0 bases at J, with 5 bases between. CDR1 and CDR2 (germline): SGHNT, YENEEA. The CDR3 is made up of 13 amino acids. The chain's CDR3 is CASSTAAKNIQYF. In DNA, the CDR3 is TGTGCCAGCAGCACAGCAGCCAAAAACATTCAGTACTTC.

The gene calls are TRBV6-5 and TRBJ1-1; tentatively, D is TRBD1 (6 bases). CDR3 length: 14 amino acids. Germline assignment: CDR1 MNHEY and CDR2 SVGAGI. Trimming shortened V by 6 bases and J by 4 bases, and 15 bases separated the two germline ends. The CDR3 region is CASSQGGGSTEAFF. DNA for the CDR3: TGTGCCAGCAGCCAGGGAGGGGGGAGCACTGAAGCTTTCTTT.

Points on this clone: This sample includes further DNA sequences coding for the same CDR3. The rearrangement joins TRBV4-1 to TRBJ1-5, with no clear D. The CDR3 covers 16 residues. Germline V gives CDR1 MGHRA, CDR2 YSYEKL. Trimming cost V 0 bases and J 2 bases, with 11 bases left between them. The CDR3 bases are TGCGCCAGCAGCCAAGACGGAGGGATTGGCAATCAGCCCCAGCATTTT. Translating it yields CASSQDGGIGNQPQHF.

CDR3 sequence: CATSRGQLSSYEQYF. The DNA for the CDR3 is TGTGCCACCAGCAGGGGACAGTTGAGCTCCTACGAGCAGTACTTC. The chain is built from TRBV15 and TRBJ2-7; 7 bases map to TRBD1. Germline lookup yields CDR1 LNHNV and CDR2 YYDKDF (reference sequence). Unmatched junction bases numbered 5, after V lost 3 bases and J lost 0 bases. The CDR3 spans 15 residues.

The CDR3 is CASSLSQFPGVTYEQYF. The CDR3, as DNA: TGTGCCAGCAGTTTATCTCAATTCCCAGGGGTGACCTACGAGCAGTACTTC. The V call is TRBV27, the J call TRBJ2-7; D possibly corresponds to TRBD1 (6 bases). This CDR3 spans 17 amino acids. Trimming pared 0 bases from V and 2 bases from J, leaving 17 bases between. CDR1 is MNHEY, CDR2 SMNVEV, per germline (reference sequence).

This chain links TRBV6-4 with TRBJ2-7; 7 bases agree with TRBD2. CDR3 size: 16 residues. Looked up from germline, CDR1 is MRHNA and CDR2 is SNTAGT. V trimming: 0 bases; J trimming: 6 bases; junction bases outside the gene matches: 11. The CDR3 nucleotides read TGTGCCAGCAGTGACTCGATCGGGCGGGAGAAATGCGAGCAGTACTTC. Residues: CASSDSIGREKCEQYF.

The CDR3 protein is CASSPSHNEKLFF. CDR3 DNA sequence: TGCGCCAGCAGCCCCAGTCATAATGAAAAACTGTTTTTT. The J gene is TRBJ1-4, the V gene TRBV4-3; D uncertain. V lost 4 bases, J lost 4 bases, and 7 bases lay in between. The CDR3 runs to 13 residues. The germline V gene encodes CDR1 LGHNA and CDR2 YSLEER.

The V and J genes are TRBV4-3 and TRBJ2-1; no clear D gene. Germline V gene data show CDR1 as LGHNA and CDR2 as YSLEER. The CDR3 is 18 amino acids. Deletions cut 0 bases from V and 1 base from J, with 16 bases between. This CDR3 reads CASSQDTRGLRSYNEQFF. DNA for the CDR3: TGCGCCAGCAGCCAAGATACCCGAGGTCTTAGGTCCTACAATGAGCAGTTCTTC.

This rearrangement joins TRBV5-1 to TRBJ1-2, with TRBD1 as a possible D gene (6 bases). Germline V gene data show CDR1 as SGHRS and CDR2 as YFSETQ. V was trimmed by 4 bases and J by 2 bases, leaving 12 bases between them. The CDR3 sequence is 14 residues long. For the CDR3, the DNA is TGCGCCAGCAGCGACGTACAGGGAAACTATGGCTACACCTTC. Its protein is CASSDVQGNYGYTF.

CDR3 nucleotides: TGTGCCAGCAGCTTTTACGACAGGGACTATGGCTACACCTTC. It is translated as CASSFYDRDYGYTF. The chain recombines TRBV5-5 with TRBJ1-2; 7 bases align to TRBD1. V dropped 2 bases and J dropped 3; count of bases not matched to a gene: 4. Germline loops: CDR1 SGHKS, CDR2 YYEKEE (reference sequence). The CDR3 runs 14 residues.

V gene TRBV5-6 combines with J gene TRBJ2-1; 7 bases line up with TRBD2. J was trimmed by 7 bases and V by 6 bases; bases with no gene match: 13. Germline CDR1 and CDR2: SGHDT and YYEEEE. The CDR3 covers 15 residues. The CDR3 DNA reads as TGTGCCAGCAACAGAGGACTAGTGATTAGTAATGAGCAGTTCTTC. It translates to CASNRGLVISNEQFF.

CDR3 bases: TGTGCCTGGGGCGGGGCGGGGAACACTGAAGCTTTCTTT. Protein sequence: CAWGGAGNTEAFF. This chain connects TRBV30 to TRBJ1-1, with D maybe TRBD1 (5 bases). Germline values: CDR1 GTSNPN, CDR2 SVGIG (reference sequence). V lost 5 bases and J 1 base, leaving 11 bases between the germline ends. The CDR3 is 13 amino acids.

The chain employs TRBV19 and TRBJ2-7; tentative D call: TRBD2 (6 bases). The germline V gene has CDR1 LNHDA and CDR2 SQIVND (reference sequence). Trimming took off 4 bases at V and 2 bases at J, with 12 bases between the two ends. This CDR3 region has 14 residues. This CDR3 reads CASSSGTGAYEQYF. The DNA of the CDR3 is TGTGCCAGTAGTAGCGGGACTGGGGCCTACGAGCAGTACTTC.

This chain joins TRBV14 and TRBJ2-1, with 7 bases that match TRBD2. The CDR3 runs to 15 residues. The trim removed 1 base at V and 7 bases at J, leaving 7 bases unmatched. Germline CDR1 and CDR2: SGHDN and FVKESK. CDR3 sequence reads: CASSQGGGVWNEQFF. The CDR3 DNA reads TGTGCCAGCAGCCAAGGGGGGGGAGTCTGGAATGAGCAGTTCTTC.

The chain combines TRBV5-1 with TRBJ1-2, with 8 bases matching TRBD1. V lost 4 bases, J lost 0 bases, and 5 bases stayed unmatched. Germline V gene lookup returns CDR1 SGHRS and CDR2 YFSETQ. This CDR3 has 15 residues. CDR3 loop: CASSPGQATNYGYTF. In DNA form, the CDR3 reads TGCGCCAGCAGCCCGGGACAGGCAACTAACTATGGCTACACCTTC. Drawing the rest from reference TRBV5-1 and TRBJ1-2, the complete variable domain is KAGVTQTPRYLIKTRGQQVTLSCSPISGHRSVSWYQQTPGQGLQFLFEYFSETQRNKGNFPGRFSGRQFSNSRSEMNVSTLELGDSALYLCASSPGQATNYGYTFGSGTRLTVV.

This rearrangement joins TRBV4-1 to TRBJ2-2; 8 bases line up with TRBD1. Germline CDR1 is MGHRA and CDR2 is YSYEKL. J gave up 7 bases and V 4 bases, and 8 bases lay outside the gene matches. The CDR3 sequence is 15 residues long. DNA for the CDR3: TGCGCCAGCAGCCGTATACAGGGGGGCAGCGGGGAGCTGTTTTTT. Its protein product is CASSRIQGGSGELFF.

V is TRBV7-2 and J is TRBJ2-1; 10 nucleotides match TRBD1. Germline loops: CDR1 SGHTA, CDR2 FQGNSA. Trimming cost V 5 bases and J 5 bases; bases outside gene matches: 18. The CDR3 is made up of 19 amino acids. The CDR3 reads CASSGRGGLWDRGNNEQFF. DNA of the CDR3: TGTGCCAGCAGCGGAAGAGGGGGGCTGTGGGACAGGGGTAACAATGAGCAGTTCTTC.